This T cell receptor (beta chain) was sequenced during a study of T cell repertoires in cytomegalovirus infection. TCRdb fed the reads into MiXCR, producing one record per CDR3 protein. This sample has approximately 190,000 distinct CDR3 sequences, with 28% found just once. Trimming removed 4 bases from V and 3 bases from J; junction bases left unmatched: 3. The CDR3 consists of 15 residues. CDR1 SGHNT and CDR2 YYREEE come from the germline V gene (reference sequence). The sample was PBMCs. The gene calls are TRBV5-4 and TRBJ2-7; 14 bases match TRBD2. The TCR comes from a human donor in good health (CMV status not recorded). Some clones in this sample may be carry-over from other donors' samples. CDR3 nucleotide sequence: TGTGCCAGCAGCCACGGGACTAGCGGGGGCTACGAGCAGTACTTC. It codes for CASSHGTSGGYEQYF.